This entry features one TCR beta chain sequence. What antigen it recognizes has not been identified. Base qualities were left out, and no much larger clone turns up one base away. The sample is drawn from a study of cytomegalovirus exposure and HLA in healthy donors (dated by TCRdb to between 2016 and 2019). Background on the whole study: In an earlier analysis of 450 to 750 of the donors, 276 Gb of sequence data and 95 million to 130 million unique TCR beta sequences from some 170 million T cells were reported. High-throughput TCR immunosequencing, statistical association of individual TCRs with disease status, and machine learning were combined to predict cytomegalovirus infection status. Rather than using new phenotypic data, the later analysis identified candidate immune exposures from TCR beta sequences and from how often those sequences occurred across donors. In a later analysis, previously published TCR beta repertoires from 600 to 850 donors were re-analyzed and high-resolution HLA genotyping was added so that TCR occurrence patterns could be studied. Genome-wide SNP genotypes for about 55% of the roughly 670 donors were used in a later genetic analysis, which treated that subset as a discovery cohort. In addition to the first cohort of around 670 subjects, a separate validation cohort of 120 different subjects was used. Across under 500 genotyped donors of the cohort, an average of about 250,000 unique TCR beta nucleotide sequences per donor were sequenced, and 15% to 20% of those sequences were non-productive. Every repertoire in the discovery cohort had been generated on one and the same sequencing platform. Roughly 320 gigabases of sequencing data and roughly 80 million unique TCR sequences made up an early release that covered approximately 650 HLA-typed donors. Typing coverage differed by locus: A, B, C, DRB1 and DQB1 were typed in about 620-640 donors, DQA1 in 522, DPA1 in nearly 610, and DPB1 in approximately 450. HLA typing covered class I and class II loci at four-digit resolution. The study used immunosequencing to profile the T cell repertoires of around 600 subjects and linked those repertoires to cytomegalovirus serostatus. The genetic ancestry cluster associated with self-reported Caucasian donors included 70% to 85% of the 398 genotyped donors. Donor age, sex, ethnicity and CMV serostatus were compiled alongside the repertoire data. Roughly 5 DR-DQ haplotypes were handled as single units for association and clustering, since linkage in the cohort was strong. To decide whether each TCR beta V gene segment behaved as functional or pseudogenic, an earlier analysis of some 580 of the donors relied on high-throughput TCR beta sequencing. The study aimed to test whether cataloging public T cell receptors could reveal signatures of past pathogen exposure. The research as a whole found: The presence/absence analyses assumed that sequencing depth was roughly uniform across donors, and that assumption may not be true. In a later genetic analysis, a missense DCLRE1C variant was associated with V-gene and J-gene trimming of TCR beta chains, and the association was replicated in an independent cohort. In a later analysis, 15,000 to 20,000 TCR beta sequences were associated with specific HLA alleles at a false discovery rate of 0.05. Some 16 rarely observed V segments, including chromosome 9 orphons, were excluded from the earlier analysis of some 590 of the donors because counts were too low. Because some donors lacked HLA typing at each locus, the association tests relied only on the typed subset. Several of the top co-occurrence clusters appeared to be linked to parvovirus B19, influenza, CMV and Epstein-Barr virus, according to a later analysis. According to the authors, the approach could potentially be generalized to other disease states and immunological phenotypes. The sequencing pipeline was judged likely to have produced a cluster of highly shared sequence variants as a technical artifact. In the study, 150 to 200 TCR beta chains were listed as associated with cytomegalovirus. In a later analysis, most CMV-associated TCR beta chains were found to appear HLA-restricted, with HLA associations seemingly driven largely by CMV exposure. A few of the identified cytomegalovirus-associated TCR beta chains were confirmed in vitro to be specific for cytomegalovirus antigens. The classifier was reported to diagnose cytomegalovirus status with high specificity and sensitivity in both the original cohort and the validation cohort. Only TCR beta chains were sequenced in this cohort, and the absence of alpha or paired-chain data limited detectable features. A further reported finding was that TCR beta sequences accurately predicted the HLA-A and HLA-B alleles for most subjects in the first cohort. Most TCR sequences were seen in very few donors, while some public TCRs were found in many individuals. Because the 87-base-pair reads could not distinguish some IMGT-functional V segments, including TRBV6-2 and TRBV6-3, those segments were excluded. When HLA alleles, especially DR and DQ, strongly co-occurred, attributing TCR associations to individual alleles was difficult. In an earlier analysis of approximately 590 of the donors, most TCR beta V segments were observed in productive rearrangements about 90% or about 30% of the time, broadly matching IMGT annotations. A later genetic analysis reported fewer N-insertions in productive TCRs among donors in an Asian-associated ancestry cluster than the roughly 700-donor mean. In a later analysis, TCR association rates were found to vary across HLA loci, with the most associated TCRs seen for DRB1 alleles and the fewest for HLA-C alleles. CMV serostatus was the only immune exposure information available for the cohort. Correlated functional status among segregating V segments might be attributable to linkage disequilibrium, but an unknown experimental factor could not be ruled out. Compared with equally common non-associated chains, HLA-associated TCR beta chains in a later analysis were more clonally expanded and had lower generation probabilities.

Libraries were built with the immunoSEQ multiplex PCR assay. For the multiplex PCR, a mixture combining 60 forward primers for TCR Vbeta segments and 13 reverse primers for TCR Jbeta segments was used. The CDR3 region of rearranged TCR beta genes was amplified from genomic DNA by a multiplex PCR assay. The amplified TCR beta libraries were sequenced on the Illumina HiSeq System as 87-base-pair reads. For the original study's pipeline: In a later analysis, 80 million or so unique TCR beta chains were counted across the approximately 640 repertoires, and around 10 million of these chains were shared by at least two donors. A nearest-neighbor algorithm error-corrected the raw reads and collapsed the reads into unique sequences, merging closely related sequences to remove PCR and sequencing errors. To assign V, D and J gene segments, CDR3 sequences were aligned to IMGT reference sequences. For a sequence to be retained, a match of at least six nucleotides was required to both a V gene segment and a J gene segment. A rearrangement counted as productive if the CDR3 had no stop codons and remained in frame with V and J, and every other rearrangement counted as non-productive. Following IMGT convention, CDR3 was defined as the stretch from the second conserved V-encoded cysteine up to the conserved J-encoded phenylalanine. The earlier analysis of roughly 590 of the donors excluded any sequence lacking an unambiguous match to a single V gene segment. In an earlier analysis of roughly 600 of the donors, a V segment was called functional when productive rearrangements were above 56.7%, and segregating when the standard deviation between donors exceeded 5%. A statistical classification framework was built for diagnosing cytomegalovirus status from the catalog of TCR beta chain sequences. In a later analysis, V and J genes were assigned by comparing TCR nucleotide sequences against IMGT/GENE-DB human TR gene sequences. In a later analysis, CDR3 sequences and most-parsimonious VDJ recombination scenarios were assigned using the TCRdist pipeline. In a later analysis, each TCR beta chain was defined by its CDR3 amino acid sequence together with its V-gene family, and reads without a unique V-gene family were excluded. To address suspected cross-contamination and a sequencing artifact, a later analysis removed under 600 highly shared, low-generation-probability nucleotide sequences. In a later analysis, a clonal expansion index for each public chain was calculated from normalized within-repertoire ranks of inferred template counts. In a later analysis, generation probabilities were computed with a VDJ recombination model fitted to out-of-frame rearrangements, and the resulting probabilities were checked against IGoR. In a later analysis, hypergeometric tests were used to score TCR-TCR, TCR-HLA and TCR-CMV co-occurrence, with a repertoire-size bias correction applied to TCR pairs. False discovery rates were estimated in a later analysis by permuting HLA or CMV assignments 20 times. In a later analysis, co-occurring TCRs were grouped using DBSCAN, with TCRdist sequence similarity added in when clustering inside HLA-allele-positive subsets. For co-occurrence clustering, repertoires with fewer than 30,000 or more than 120,000 public chains were excluded, along with 4 to 6 repertoires with anomalous nucleotide sharing. This is the immuneACCESS table as TCRdb keeps it, with only in-frame sequences that have V and J called. A part of the clones is gone; compared with another copy, unresolved V genes explain less than half, and the rest is unexplained. V, J and clone size reflect that table, while D and trimming were determined from the DNA. Present in this sample are around 200,000 clones, approximately 82% of which were seen just once. In total, the top ten clones hold roughly 0.58% of the sample.

V is shortened by 6 bases, J by 3 bases, and the region joining them spans 17 bases. Including the terminal cysteine and phenylalanine, the CDR3 comprises 16 residues. Only CDR3 DNA is held: 48 bases, read in frame from base 1. CDR1 and CDR2 (LNHNV, YYDKDF) derive from the germline V gene (reference sequence). The cohort consisted of more than 650 healthy bone marrow donors. At the time of sampling, every cohort member was nominally healthy, though immune exposures that went unrecorded were likely present. The donor tested CMV seronegative and was one of the 352 seronegative cohort members. A peripheral blood sample was provided by each donor, and peripheral blood mononuclear cells were used for TCR beta sequencing. The Qiagen DNeasy Blood Extraction Kit was used to extract genomic DNA from the blood cell samples.

The receptor comes from a woman aged 40 to 50 in good health and CMV-seronegative. The chain joins TRBV15 to TRBJ2-2, and perhaps TRBD2 as D gene, on 7 matching bases. Sequenced sample: PBMCs. The DNA is TGTGCCACCAGGGGGGGGCAGGTTTTGCACACCGGGGAGCTGTTTTTT. The resulting protein is CATRGGQVLHTGELFF.